Described below is a single T cell receptor beta chain sequence and its context. The CDR3 runs to 14 residues. Germline V gives CDR1 SEHNR, CDR2 FQNEAQ (reference sequence). Trimming left V 4 bases short and J 9 bases short, with 13 bases between. Amplification of TCR beta CDR3 regions was performed using RNA transcripts as template. During a first-round RT-PCR of the TCR CDR3, the HTBI primer set was used. One entry per CDR3 protein, called by TCRdb with MiXCR from the multiplex PCR reads. The data show hundreds of thousands of distinct CDR3 sequences, roughly 37% seen once. The sample comes from a study of T cells in Graves' hyperthyroidism and ophthalmopathy.

The chain has TRBV7-9 and TRBJ1-6; a weak D match, TRBD1 (6 bases). Sample: blood. This receptor was taken from a man aged 18-30 years with Graves' hyperthyroidism. The CDR3 DNA reads as TGTGCCAGCAGCTCGCAGGGGTCGGGTTCACCCCTCCACTTT. Translated, it gives CASSSQGSGSPLHF. Filled out from reference TRBV7-9 and TRBJ1-6, the complete variable domain reads DTGVSQNPRHKITKRGQNVTFRCDPISEHNRLYWYRQTLGQGPEFLTYFQNEAQLEKSRLLSDRFSAERPKGSFSTLEIQRTEQGDSAMYLCASSSQGSGSPLHFGNGTRLTVT.